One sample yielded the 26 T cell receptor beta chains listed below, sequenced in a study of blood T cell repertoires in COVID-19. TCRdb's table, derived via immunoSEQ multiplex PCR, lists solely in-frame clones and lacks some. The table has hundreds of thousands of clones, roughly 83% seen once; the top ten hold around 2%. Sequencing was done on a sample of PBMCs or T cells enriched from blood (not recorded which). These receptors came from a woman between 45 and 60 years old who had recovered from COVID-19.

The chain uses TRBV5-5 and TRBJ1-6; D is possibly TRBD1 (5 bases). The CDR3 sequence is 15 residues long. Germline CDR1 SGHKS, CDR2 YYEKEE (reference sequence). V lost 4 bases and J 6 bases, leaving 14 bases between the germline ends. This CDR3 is CASSGYRGANSPLHF. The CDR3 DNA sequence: TGTGCCAGCAGCGGTTACCGCGGGGCTAATTCACCCCTCCACTTT.

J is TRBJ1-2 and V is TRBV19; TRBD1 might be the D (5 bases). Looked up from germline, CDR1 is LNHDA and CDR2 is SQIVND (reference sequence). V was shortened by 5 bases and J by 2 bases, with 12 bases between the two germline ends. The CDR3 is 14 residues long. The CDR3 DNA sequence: TGTGCCAGTAGTCCGTCGGGGGTGAACTATGGCTACACCTTC. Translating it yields CASSPSGVNYGYTF.

The DNA of the CDR3 is TGTGCCAGCAGCTTACCCGGGAGGTCTAGGAATGAGCAGTTCTTC. As protein: CASSLPGRSRNEQFF. The V call is TRBV7-3, the J call TRBJ2-1; TRBD2 aligns across 7 bases. V lost 2 bases and J lost 7; bases outside the gene matches: 8. CDR1 and CDR2 (germline): SGHTA, FQGTGA. The CDR3 extends over 15 amino acids.

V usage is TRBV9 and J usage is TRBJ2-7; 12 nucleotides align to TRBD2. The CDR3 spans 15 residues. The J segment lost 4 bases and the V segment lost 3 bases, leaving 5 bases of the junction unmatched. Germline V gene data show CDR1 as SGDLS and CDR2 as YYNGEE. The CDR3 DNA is TGTGCCAGCAGCGCGATGGGGACTAGCGGGTACGAGCAGTACTTC. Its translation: CASSAMGTSGYEQYF.

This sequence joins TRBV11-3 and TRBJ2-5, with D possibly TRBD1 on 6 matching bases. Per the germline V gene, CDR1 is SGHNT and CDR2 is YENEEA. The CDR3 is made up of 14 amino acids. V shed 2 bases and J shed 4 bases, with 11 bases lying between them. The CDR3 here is CASSLNRVTETQYF. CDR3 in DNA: TGTGCCAGCAGCTTAAACAGGGTAACAGAGACCCAGTACTTC.

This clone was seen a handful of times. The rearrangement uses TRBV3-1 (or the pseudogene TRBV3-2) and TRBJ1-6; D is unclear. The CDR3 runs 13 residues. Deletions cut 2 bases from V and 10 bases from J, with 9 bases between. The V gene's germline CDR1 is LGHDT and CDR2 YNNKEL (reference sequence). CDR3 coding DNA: TGTGCCAGCAGCCAACTTGCGTTGTCACCCCTCCACTTT. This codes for CASSQLALSPLHF.

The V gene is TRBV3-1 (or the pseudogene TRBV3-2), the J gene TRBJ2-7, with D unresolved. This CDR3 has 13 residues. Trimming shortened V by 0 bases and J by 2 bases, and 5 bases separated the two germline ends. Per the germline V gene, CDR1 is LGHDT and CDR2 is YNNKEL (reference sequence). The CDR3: CASSQDLAYEQYF. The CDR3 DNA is TGTGCCAGCAGCCAAGATCTAGCCTACGAGCAGTACTTC.

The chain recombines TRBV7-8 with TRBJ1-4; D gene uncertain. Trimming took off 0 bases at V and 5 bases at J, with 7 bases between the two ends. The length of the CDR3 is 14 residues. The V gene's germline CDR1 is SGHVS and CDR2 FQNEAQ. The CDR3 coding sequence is TGTGCCAGCAGCTTAGCTGGGCTCAATGAAAAACTGTTTTTT. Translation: CASSLAGLNEKLFF. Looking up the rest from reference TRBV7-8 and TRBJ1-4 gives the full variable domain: GAGVSQSPRYKVAKRGQDVALRCDPISGHVSLFWYQQALGQGPEFLTYFQNEAQLDKSGLPSDRFFAERPEGSVSTLKIQRTQQEDSAVYLCASSLAGLNEKLFFGSGTQLSVL.

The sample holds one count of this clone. The CDR3 reads CASSSSGTGVWYGYTF. The CDR3 coding sequence is TGTGCCAGTAGTTCCTCCGGGACAGGGGTTTGGTATGGCTACACCTTC. V is TRBV19 and J is TRBJ1-2; 10 bases line up with TRBD1. This CDR3 comprises 16 residues. Germline CDR1 is LNHDA and CDR2 is SQIVND (reference sequence). The V segment lost 5 bases and the J segment 5 bases; nucleotides outside the gene matches: 11.

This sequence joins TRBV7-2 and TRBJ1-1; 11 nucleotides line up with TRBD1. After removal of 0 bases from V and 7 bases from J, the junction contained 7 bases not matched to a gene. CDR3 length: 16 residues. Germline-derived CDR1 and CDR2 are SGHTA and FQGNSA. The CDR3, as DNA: TGTGCCAGCAGCTTAGCTCTGGGGACAGGGGGGTTTGAAGCTTTCTTT. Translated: CASSLALGTGGFEAFF.

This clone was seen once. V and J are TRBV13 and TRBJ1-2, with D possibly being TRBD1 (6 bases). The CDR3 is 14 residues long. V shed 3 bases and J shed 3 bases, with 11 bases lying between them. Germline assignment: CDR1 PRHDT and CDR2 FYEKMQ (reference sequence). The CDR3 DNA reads TGTGCCAGCAGCTTCCACAGGGACGACTATGGCTACACCTTC. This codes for CASSFHRDDYGYTF.

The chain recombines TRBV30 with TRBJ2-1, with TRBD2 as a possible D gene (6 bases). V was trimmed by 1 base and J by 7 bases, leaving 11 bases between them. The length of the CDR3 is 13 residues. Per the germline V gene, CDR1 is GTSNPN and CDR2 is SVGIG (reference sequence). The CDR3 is CAWSAISGNEQFF. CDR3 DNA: TGTGCCTGGAGTGCCATTAGCGGTAATGAGCAGTTCTTC. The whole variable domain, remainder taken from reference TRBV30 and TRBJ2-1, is SQTIHQWPATLVQPVGSPLSLECTVEGTSNPNLYWYRQAAGRGLQLLFYSVGIGQISSEVPQNLSASRPQDRQFILSSKKLLLSDSGFYLCAWSAISGNEQFFGPGTRLTVL.

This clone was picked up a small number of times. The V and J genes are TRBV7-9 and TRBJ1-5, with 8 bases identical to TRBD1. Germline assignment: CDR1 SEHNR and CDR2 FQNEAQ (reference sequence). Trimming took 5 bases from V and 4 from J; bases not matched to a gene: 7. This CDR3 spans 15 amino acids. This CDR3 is CASSTGQGRNQPQHF. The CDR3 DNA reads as TGTGCCAGCAGCACCGGACAGGGAAGGAATCAGCCCCAGCATTTT.

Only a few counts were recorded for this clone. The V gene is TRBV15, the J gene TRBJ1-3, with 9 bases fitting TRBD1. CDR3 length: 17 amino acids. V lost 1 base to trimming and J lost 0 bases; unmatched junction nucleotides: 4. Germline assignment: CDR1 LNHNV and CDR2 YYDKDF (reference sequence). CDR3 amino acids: CATSRVWTGVSGNTIYF. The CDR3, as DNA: TGTGCCACCAGCAGAGTGTGGACAGGGGTCTCTGGAAACACCATATATTTT.

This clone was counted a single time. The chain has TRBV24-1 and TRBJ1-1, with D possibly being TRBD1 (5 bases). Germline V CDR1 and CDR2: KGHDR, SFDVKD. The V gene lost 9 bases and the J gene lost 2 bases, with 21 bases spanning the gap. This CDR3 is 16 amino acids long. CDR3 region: CATLPSGGGFNTEAFF. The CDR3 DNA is TGTGCCACCCTCCCGAGTGGGGGGGGTTTCAACACTGAAGCTTTCTTT.

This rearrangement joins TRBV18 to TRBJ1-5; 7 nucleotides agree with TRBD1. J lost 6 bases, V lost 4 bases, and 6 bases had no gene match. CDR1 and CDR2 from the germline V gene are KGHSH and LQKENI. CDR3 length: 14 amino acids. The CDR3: CASSLDRAGQPQHF. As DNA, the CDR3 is TGTGCCAGCTCACTAGACAGGGCAGGTCAGCCCCAGCATTTT.

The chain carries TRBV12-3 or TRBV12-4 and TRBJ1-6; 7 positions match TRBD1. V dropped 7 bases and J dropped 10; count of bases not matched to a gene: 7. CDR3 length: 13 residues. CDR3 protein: CASTTGVGSPLHF. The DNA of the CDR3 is TGTGCCAGCACCACAGGGGTGGGCTCACCCCTCCACTTT.

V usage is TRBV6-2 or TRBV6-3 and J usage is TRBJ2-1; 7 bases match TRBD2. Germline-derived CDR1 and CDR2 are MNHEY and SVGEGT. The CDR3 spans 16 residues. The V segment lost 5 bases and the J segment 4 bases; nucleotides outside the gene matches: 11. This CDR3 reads CASSPLRLAEYNEQFF. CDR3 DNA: TGTGCCAGCAGTCCCCTCAGGCTAGCGGAGTACAATGAGCAGTTCTTC.

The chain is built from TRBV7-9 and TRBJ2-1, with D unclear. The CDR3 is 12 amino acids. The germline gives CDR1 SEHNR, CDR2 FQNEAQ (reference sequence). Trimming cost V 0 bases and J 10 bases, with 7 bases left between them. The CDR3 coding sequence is TGTGCCAGCAGCTTAGCCACAGTCGAGCAGTTCTTC. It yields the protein CASSLATVEQFF.

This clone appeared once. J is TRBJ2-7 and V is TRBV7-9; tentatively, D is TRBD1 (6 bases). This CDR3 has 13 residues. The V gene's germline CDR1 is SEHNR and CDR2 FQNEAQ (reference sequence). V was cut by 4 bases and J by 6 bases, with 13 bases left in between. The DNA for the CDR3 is TGTGCCAGCAGCTCATCAGGGGCTAGCGAGCAGTACTTC. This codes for CASSSSGASEQYF.

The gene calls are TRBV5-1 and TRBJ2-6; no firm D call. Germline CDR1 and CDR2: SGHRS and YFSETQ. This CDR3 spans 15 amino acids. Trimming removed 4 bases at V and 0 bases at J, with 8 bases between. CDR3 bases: TGCGCCAGCAGCGCGGATGGCTCTGGGGCCAACGTCCTGACTTTC. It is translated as CASSADGSGANVLTF.

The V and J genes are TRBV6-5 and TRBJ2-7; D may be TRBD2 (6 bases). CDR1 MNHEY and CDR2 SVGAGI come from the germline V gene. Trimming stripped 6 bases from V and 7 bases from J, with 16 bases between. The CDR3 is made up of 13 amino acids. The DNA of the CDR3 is TGTGCCAGCAGCCCCACCTGGAGGGAAGAGCAGTACTTC. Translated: CASSPTWREEQYF.

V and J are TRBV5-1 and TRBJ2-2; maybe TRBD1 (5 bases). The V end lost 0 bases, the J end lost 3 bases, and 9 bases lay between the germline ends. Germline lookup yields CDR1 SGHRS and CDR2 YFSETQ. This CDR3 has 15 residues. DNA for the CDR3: TGCGCCAGCAGCTTGGACAGGCTGGACACCGGGGAGCTGTTTTTT. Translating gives CASSLDRLDTGELFF.

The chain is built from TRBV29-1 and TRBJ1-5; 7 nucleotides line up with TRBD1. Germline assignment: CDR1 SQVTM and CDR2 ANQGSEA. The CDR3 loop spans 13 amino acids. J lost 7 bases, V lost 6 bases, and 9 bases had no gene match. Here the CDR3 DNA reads TGCAGCGTAGGCCTTGACAGGGACCAGCCCCAGCATTTT. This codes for CSVGLDRDQPQHF.

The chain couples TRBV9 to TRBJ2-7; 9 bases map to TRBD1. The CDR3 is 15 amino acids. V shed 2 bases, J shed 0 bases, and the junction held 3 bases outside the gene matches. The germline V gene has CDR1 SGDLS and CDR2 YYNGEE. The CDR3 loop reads CASSVGQGLSYEQYF. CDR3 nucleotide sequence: TGTGCCAGCAGCGTGGGACAGGGCCTCTCCTACGAGCAGTACTTC.

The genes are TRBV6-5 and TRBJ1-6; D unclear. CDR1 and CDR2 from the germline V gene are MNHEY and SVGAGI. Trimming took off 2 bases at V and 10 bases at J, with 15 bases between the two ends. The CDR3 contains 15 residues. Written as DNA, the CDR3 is TGTGCCAGCAGTTACCGTGGCCGATTGGGCTCACCCCTCCACTTT. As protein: CASSYRGRLGSPLHF.